This T cell receptor (beta chain) was recorded in a study of regulatory T cells in long-lasting Graves disease (dated by TCRdb to the early 2020s). Context from the whole study: In the newly diagnosed Graves' disease group, patients had been taking antithyroid drugs for less than 3 months. This study used TCR sequencing and RNA sequencing of peripheral blood to compare persistent Graves' disease patients against newly diagnosed Graves' disease patients. The study was registered as a clinical trial and conducted in China. TCR sequencing covered about 13 persistent and some 20 newly diagnosed Graves' disease patients, around 33 samples in total. Overall results and qualifications from the work: Patients with persistent disease shared more public clonotypes (around 2,500) than newly diagnosed patients did (around 930). Preferential use of TRBV28, TRBJ1-2 and TRBJ2-5 was observed in persistent disease, whereas TRBV20-1 and TRBJ2-1 were favored in newly diagnosed disease. Sequencing and analysis were restricted to the TCR beta chain. As a limitation, the authors acknowledged that the small sample size may reduce accuracy. Lower TCR Shannon entropy and fewer highly expanded clones were observed in persistent Graves' disease patients than in newly diagnosed patients, which suggested clonal expansion. Only peripheral blood was studied, because thyroid tissue, the primary lesion, was inaccessible.

Deletion took 3 bases off V and 4 bases off J, with a span of 15 bases between the germline ends. The CDR3 runs 15 residues from the cysteine to the phenylalanine. Only the CDR3 part of the read is kept: 45 bases, read in frame from the first base. For CDR1 and CDR2, the germline V gene lists MNHNS and SASEGT. This specimen's time point label, interpreted: newly diagnosed GD, antithyroid drugs for less than 3 months. RNA was extracted from PBMCs in TRIzol for both TCR sequencing and RNA sequencing. Graves' disease was diagnosed according to American Thyroid Association guidelines. Recruitment of patients was carried out at an endocrinology department in Xi'an, China. From each patient, approximately 10 milliliters of peripheral blood was collected into an EDTA anticoagulant tube. PBMCs were isolated by Ficoll Paque Plus density gradient separation without further T cell sorting. An Agilent 2100 Bioanalyzer and agarose gel were used to check RNA quality, and a NanoDrop 2000 was used to measure RNA concentration.

Library method: multiplex PCR. Sequencing took place on an Illumina HiSeq 4000. To build TCR beta libraries, CDR3 regions were amplified by Arm-PCR using iRepertoire HTBI primers. PCR products were gel purified before sequencing. On the authors' methods: Gene usage analysis of CDR3 amino acid clonotypes relied on the roughly 60 TRBV and 14 TRBJ segments identified across samples. COPE and FqMerger were used to merge the filtered high-quality paired reads into contigs. Contigs were aligned with BLAST to IMGT TRBV, TRBD and TRBJ reference genes, and CDR3 was defined per IMGT. Any clonotype with a frequency above 0.1% was counted as a highly expanded clone. Shannon entropy was used to measure repertoire diversity, and the Gini coefficient was used to measure V-J evenness. Clonotypes shared by more than one individual were considered public. TCRdb reran the public reads through fastp at Q25 and MiXCR, keeping productive beta chains. Identical CDR3 protein sequences are pooled into one entry, listed with their most common genes and DNA. It is TCRdb's table, rather than the study itself, that gives the V and J calls and clone size. In all, the sample holds about 560,000 distinct CDR3 sequences, and 15% to 20% of those were seen once. The ten largest clones add up to about 12% of the sample.

This clonotype was seen many times. It lacks a known antigen. Base quality data are lacking; no much larger clone is found one base away. These data also formed part of another study, on T cells in Graves' hyperthyroidism and ophthalmopathy. Reported in the second study: Graves' hyperthyroidism was defined as stable when no progression to ophthalmopathy occurred over 18 months of follow-up. Hyperthyroidism patients were aged 18 to 65 years and newly diagnosed, with disease duration of less than 2 months. Any patient with an uncontrolled infection, another autoimmune disease, pregnancy or lactation was excluded. Diagnoses were established on the basis of clinical symptoms, serum thyroxine and TRAb, thyroid ultrasound, and orbital computed tomography. The TCR CDR3 was subjected to a first round of RT-PCR using the HTBI primer set and the Qiagen OneStep RT-PCR kit. Blood samples also contained most of the expanded thyroid clonotypes (frequency above 0.001), which suggests that blood repertoires may reflect thyroid immune responses. A 13 V-J signature model separated ophthalmopathy from stable hyperthyroidism, with over 85% sensitivity and roughly 81% specificity in cross-validation and 80%/75% in testing. In validation, progression to ophthalmopathy was predicted by the model with 55% to 71% sensitivity and just over 72% specificity, a median of approximately 6.5 months before onset. To identify distinguishing TCR V-J signatures, a discovery cohort of around 100 patients was used, comprising 43 with Graves' ophthalmopathy and 57 with stable Graves' hyperthyroidism. An independent validation cohort of about 19 hyperthyroidism patients and about 15 patients who later progressed to ophthalmopathy tested prospective prediction of ophthalmopathy. The 90 to 100 discovery patients were randomly divided into training and test sets at a 7:3 ratio. In addition, the study compared T-cell repertoires in thyroid tissue and in blood from several Graves' hyperthyroidism patients. After blood sampling, hyperthyroidism patients were treated with methimazole at a starting dose of 30 mg daily, and ophthalmopathy patients were treated with high-dose intravenous methylprednisolone. A second multiplex PCR round built the libraries, followed by size selection and purification. Libraries were sequenced paired-end with 100 bp reads on an Illumina HiSeq2000. SOAPnuke was used to process the raw data, with reads discarded if the reads contained adapters or uncalled bases, had a mean Phred below 15, or lacked an exact constant-primer or identifier match. High-quality paired reads were merged with COPE v1.2.5, and unique nucleotide sequences were defined as clonotypes. MiTCR v1.1 was used to align the clonotypes against IMGT TRBV, TRBD and TRBJ reference segments. The analysis included only V-J combinations with a frequency above 0.0001, which together covered 98% to 99.2% of the repertoires. The TCS score was defined as the ratio of F50 (clonal expansion) to E x V (chaos), calculated using BLOSUM62-based TCRdist between CDR3 peptides within each V-J. Welch's t-statistics and random forest reduced roughly 530 V-J features to some 14, which were used in a naive Bayes classifier (R e1071). No statistical method was used to set the sample size in advance, and investigators knew the group allocation. TCR Vbeta CDR3 sequencing of 120 to 150 peripheral blood samples (over 40 ophthalmopathy, 70 to 85 hyperthyroidism and approximately 17 progressor patients) is reported in the paper.

The chain links TRBV6-1 with TRBJ1-1; no D segment can be confidently identified. The sample in question was peripheral blood mononuclear cells (PBMCs), obtained at new diagnosis, from a patient treated with antithyroid drugs. This sequence originates from a man aged 18 to 30 with Graves disease. Donor details come from another sample of the same person, matched by shared clones. The CDR3 reads as follows: CASSDLWTGGTEAFF. Read as DNA, the sequence is TGTGCCAGCAGTGATCTGTGGACCGGAGGCACTGAAGCTTTCTTT.